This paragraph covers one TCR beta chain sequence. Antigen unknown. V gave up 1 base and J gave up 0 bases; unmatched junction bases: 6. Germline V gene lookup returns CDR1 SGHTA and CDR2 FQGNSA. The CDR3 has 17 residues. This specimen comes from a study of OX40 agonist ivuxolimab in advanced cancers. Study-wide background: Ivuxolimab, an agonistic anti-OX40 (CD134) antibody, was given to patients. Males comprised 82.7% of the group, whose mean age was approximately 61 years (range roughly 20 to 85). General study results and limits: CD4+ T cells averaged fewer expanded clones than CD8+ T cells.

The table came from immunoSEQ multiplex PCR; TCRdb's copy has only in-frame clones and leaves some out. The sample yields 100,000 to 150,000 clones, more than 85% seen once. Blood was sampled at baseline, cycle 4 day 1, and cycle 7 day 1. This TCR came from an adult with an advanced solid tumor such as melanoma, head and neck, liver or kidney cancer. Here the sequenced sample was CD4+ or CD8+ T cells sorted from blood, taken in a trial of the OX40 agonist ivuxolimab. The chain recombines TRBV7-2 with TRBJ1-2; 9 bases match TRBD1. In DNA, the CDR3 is TGTGCCAGCAGCTTAGTCGACAGGGGGTGGGCTAACTATGGCTACACCTTC. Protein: CASSLVDRGWANYGYTF.